This T cell receptor beta chain appears in the sequencing data of a study of vaccination effects on CD4 cells after COVID-19 (dated by TCRdb to 2021 to 2024). Background on the whole study: Each participant got two doses of an mRNA SARS-CoV-2 vaccine, either BNT162b2 or mRNA-1273. In both COVID-19 convalescent patients and infection-naive vaccine recipients, the study compared SARS-CoV-2 spike-specific CD4+ TCR repertoires from before mRNA vaccination with those from after it. Altogether, around eleven COVID-19 convalescent patients and 4 SARS-CoV-2-naive healthy vaccine recipients made up the full study. The Oncomine TCR Beta short-read assay on an Illumina iSeq 100 was used to sequence cultures from other donors in the study.

What the work shows at the level of the full study, not this receptor alone: Among healthy vaccine recipients, nearly all vaccine-induced clones were SARS-CoV-2 mono-reactive, and just 1 of 255 was cross-reactive with common cold coronaviruses. Only a small number of convalescent patients were included, and no early post-infection timepoints were available, which limited the study. At late post-vaccination timepoints, both infection-induced and vaccine-induced clones showed marked clonal contraction, consistent with waning T cell responses.

The CDR3 measures 17 amino acids from cysteine to phenylalanine. Just CDR3 DNA is preserved here, 51 bases in frame from base 1. CDR1 and CDR2 were assigned from the germline V gene as MGHRA and YSYEKL. V trim: 3 bases; J trim: 10 bases; unmatched bases: 15. Turning to this clone: Its antigen is not yet known. One base away there is no much larger clone; base qualities are not given.

The library was built by means of the immunoSEQ multiplex PCR assay. DNA from the CD4+ T cells that had been cultured and isolated underwent TCR beta CDR3 sequencing. On the authors' methods: Non-productive TCR sequences were removed and reads were trimmed to the CDR3 region, keeping CDR3s of at least 7 amino acids. Antigen-specific clonotypes were identified with the MANAFEST web app by comparing expansion in peptide wells against reference cultures. For clones to be considered positive, expansion at FDR<0.05 versus reference and all other wells, an odds ratio above 5, and a frequency above 0.1% in two replicate wells were required. Cross-reactive clonotypes were defined as significantly expanded in SARS-CoV-2 spike wells and in at least one common cold coronavirus spike condition. Using the stringdist R package, CDR3 similarity was measured by Levenshtein distance, and unrooted trees were constructed with ape in R 3.6.1. TCRdb carries this immuneACCESS record with in-frame sequences only. Its versions omit some clonotypes, under half of them owing to an unresolved V gene in the studies checked, with the rest unexplained. For V, J and clone size, that table is used; D and trimming come from the DNA. This sample holds 20,000 to 25,000 clones; roughly four fifths were observed only once. The top ten clonotypes cover around 5.4% of the sample.

To identify antigen-specific CD4+ T cell clonotypes by their expansion, the ViraFEST assay first stimulated PBMC with viral peptide pools and then applied TCR sequencing. After approximately eleven days of culture, CD4+ T cells were isolated with the EasySep CD4+ T cell isolation kit. Healthy vaccine recipients had no prior SARS-CoV-2 infection, confirmed by negative nucleocapsid antibodies before and after vaccination. Each well held fewer than 2.5 million PBMC cultured in IMDM containing around 5% human AB serum, 8 to 10 IU/ml IL-2 and gentamicin, along with roughly 10 ug/ml peptides. Half of the culture medium was replaced with fresh IL-2-containing medium on days 3 and 7. Unless otherwise noted, each peptide stimulation condition was cultured in triplicate wells. PBMC were separated from whole blood using Ficoll-Paque Plus gradient centrifugation and were then either cryopreserved at -140C or used fresh. The overlapping peptide pools covered the spike proteins of SARS-CoV-2 and of the common cold coronaviruses HCoV-NL63, HCoV-OC43 and HCoV-229E. Genomic DNA was extracted from cultured CD4+ T cells with the QIAamp micro DNA kit.

This sequence was found in a human donor who received a COVID-19 vaccine. Specimen: CD4+ T cells from PBMCs cultured with SARS-CoV-2 spike peptides, collected before COVID-19 vaccination. Sample cell subset or site, as interpreted from the label and publication: SARS-CoV-2 spike overlapping peptide pool stimulation. The V and J segments used are TRBV4-1 and TRBJ1-6; TRBD1 lines up with 7 middle nucleotides. The sequence in DNA is TGCGCCAGCAGCCAGGTATTAACCGGGACAGAGGGGTCACCCCTCCACTTT. Translated, this gives CASSQVLTGTEGSPLHF.